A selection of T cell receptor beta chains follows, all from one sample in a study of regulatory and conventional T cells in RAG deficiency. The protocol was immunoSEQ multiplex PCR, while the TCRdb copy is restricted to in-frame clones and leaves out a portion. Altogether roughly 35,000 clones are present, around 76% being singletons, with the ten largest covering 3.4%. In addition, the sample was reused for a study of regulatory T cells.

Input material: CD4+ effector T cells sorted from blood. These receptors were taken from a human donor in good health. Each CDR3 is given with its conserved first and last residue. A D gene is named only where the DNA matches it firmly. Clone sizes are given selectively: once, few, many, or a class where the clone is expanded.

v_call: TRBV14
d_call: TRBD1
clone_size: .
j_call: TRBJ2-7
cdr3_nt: TGTGCCAGCAGCCGCCCGGGACAGAAATACGAGCAGTACTTC
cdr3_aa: CASSRPGQKYEQYF

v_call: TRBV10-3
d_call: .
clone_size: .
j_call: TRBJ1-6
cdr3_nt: TGTGCCATCAGCCTGAACAGGCACGATAATTCACCCCTCCACTTT
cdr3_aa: CAISLNRHDNSPLHF

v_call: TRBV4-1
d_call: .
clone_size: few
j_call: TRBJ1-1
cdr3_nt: TGCGCCAGCAGCCGGATAACGGAGGGAGAACCTTTCTTT
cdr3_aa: CASSRITEGEPFF

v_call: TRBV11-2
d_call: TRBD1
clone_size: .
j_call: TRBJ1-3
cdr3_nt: TGTGCCAGCAGCAGAGGGGATGCCTGGACAGGGCTCGTATATTTT
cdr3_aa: CASSRGDAWTGLVYF

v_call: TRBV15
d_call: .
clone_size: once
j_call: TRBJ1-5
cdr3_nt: TGTGCCACCAGCAGAGATAAGGGGGGGAATCAGCCCCAGCATTTT
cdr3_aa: CATSRDKGGNQPQHF

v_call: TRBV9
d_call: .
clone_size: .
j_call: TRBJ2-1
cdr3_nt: TGTGCCAGCAGCGTATCTTCCCGCCCGGACGAGCAGTTCTTC
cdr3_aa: CASSVSSRPDEQFF

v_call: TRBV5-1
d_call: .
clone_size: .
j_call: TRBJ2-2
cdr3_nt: TGCGCCAGCAGCTTGGCCGGGGGCAGGAACACCGGGGAGCTGTTTTTT
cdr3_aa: CASSLAGGRNTGELFF

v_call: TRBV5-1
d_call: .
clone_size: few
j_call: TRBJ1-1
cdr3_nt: TGCGCCAGCAGCTTGGTACAGGGTGGCACTGAAGCTTTCTTT
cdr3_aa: CASSLVQGGTEAFF

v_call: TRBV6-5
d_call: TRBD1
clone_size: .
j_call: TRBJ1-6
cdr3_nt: TGTGCCAGCAGCCGATCGGGACAGGGTAATTCACCCCTCCACTTT
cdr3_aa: CASSRSGQGNSPLHF

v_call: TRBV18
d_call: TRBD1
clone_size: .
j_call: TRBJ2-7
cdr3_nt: TGTGCCAGTTCACGGACAGGGGGGACCTACGAGCAGTACTTC
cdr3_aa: CASSRTGGTYEQYF

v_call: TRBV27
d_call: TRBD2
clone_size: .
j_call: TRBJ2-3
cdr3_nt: TGTGCCAGCAAGCGGGGGGGCAGAGATACGCAGTATTTT
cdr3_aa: CASKRGGRDTQYF

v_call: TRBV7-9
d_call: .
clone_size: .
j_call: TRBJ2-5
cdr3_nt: TGTGCCAGCAGCTCAACAGGGAGTCGGACCCAGTACTTC
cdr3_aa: CASSSTGSRTQYF

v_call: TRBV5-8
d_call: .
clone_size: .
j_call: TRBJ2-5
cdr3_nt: TGTGCCAGCTACGGGGTGGAGACCCAGTACTTC
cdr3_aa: CASYGVETQYF

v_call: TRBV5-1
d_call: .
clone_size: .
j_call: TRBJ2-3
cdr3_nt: TGCGCCAGCAACGCAGGGGAGACAGATACGCAGTATTTT
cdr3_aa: CASNAGETDTQYF

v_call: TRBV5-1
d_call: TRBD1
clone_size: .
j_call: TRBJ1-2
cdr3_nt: TGCGCCAGCAGCTTGGGGGACAGCTATGGCTACACCTTC
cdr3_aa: CASSLGDSYGYTF

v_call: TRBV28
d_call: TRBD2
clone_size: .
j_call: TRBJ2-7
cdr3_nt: TGTGCCGGAAGCAATAGCGGGGGGCCCGGAGTTTACGAGCAGTACTTC
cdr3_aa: CAGSNSGGPGVYEQYF

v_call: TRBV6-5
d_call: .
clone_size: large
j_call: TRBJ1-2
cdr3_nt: TGTGCCAGCACCACAACAGGGCCAAACTATGGCTACACCTTC
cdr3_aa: CASTTTGPNYGYTF

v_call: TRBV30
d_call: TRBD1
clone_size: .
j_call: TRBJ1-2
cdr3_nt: TGTGCCTGGAGTAGACAGGGTTATGGCTACACCTTC
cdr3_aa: CAWSRQGYGYTF

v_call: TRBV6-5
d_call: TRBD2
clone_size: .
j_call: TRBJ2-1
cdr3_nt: TGTGCCAGTGGGACTAGCCCACACAATGAGCAGTTCTTC
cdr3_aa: CASGTSPHNEQFF

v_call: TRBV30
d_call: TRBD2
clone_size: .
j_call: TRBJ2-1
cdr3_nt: TGTGCCTGGAGGGGAAGTAGCGGGGGGCGCTCCTACAATGAGCAGTTCTTC
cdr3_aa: CAWRGSSGGRSYNEQFF

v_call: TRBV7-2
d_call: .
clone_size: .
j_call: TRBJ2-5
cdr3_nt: TGTGCCAGCAGCCCGAGGGTCGTAGGAGAGACCCAGTACTTC
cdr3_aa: CASSPRVVGETQYF

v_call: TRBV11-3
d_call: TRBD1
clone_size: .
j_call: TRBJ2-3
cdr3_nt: TGTGCCAGCAGCCAGGGACAGGGGGTCACAGATACGCAGTATTTT
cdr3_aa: CASSQGQGVTDTQYF

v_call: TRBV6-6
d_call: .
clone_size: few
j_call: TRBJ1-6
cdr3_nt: TGTGCCAGCACACTACAGGGTCGGGGATCACCCCTCCACTTT
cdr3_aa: CASTLQGRGSPLHF

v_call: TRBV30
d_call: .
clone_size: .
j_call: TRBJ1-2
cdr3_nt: TGTGCCTGGAGTGGGAACAGGGATGGCTACACCTTC
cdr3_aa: CAWSGNRDGYTF

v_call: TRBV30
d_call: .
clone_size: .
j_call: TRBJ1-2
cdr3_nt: TGTGCCTGGAGTGTAGTGGGGAGCTATGGCTACACCTTC
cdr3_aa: CAWSVVGSYGYTF

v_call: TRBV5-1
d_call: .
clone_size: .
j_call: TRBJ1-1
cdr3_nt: TGCGCCAGCAGCTTGGGGCTCAGCCACACTGAAGCTTTCTTT
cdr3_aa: CASSLGLSHTEAFF

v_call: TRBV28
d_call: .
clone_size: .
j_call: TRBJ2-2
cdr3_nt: TGTGCCAGCAGCTTAACGGACAGATCCGGGGAGCTGTTTTTT
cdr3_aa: CASSLTDRSGELFF

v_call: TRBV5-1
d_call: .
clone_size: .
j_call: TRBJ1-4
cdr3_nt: TGCGCCAGCAGCTTGATAGGCGGTGATAATGAAAAACTGTTTTTT
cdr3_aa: CASSLIGGDNEKLFF